One and the same sample provided the 2 T cell receptor beta chains below, sequenced in a study of T cells in Graves' hyperthyroidism and ophthalmopathy. Amplification targeted TCR beta CDR3 regions from RNA transcripts. The primer set for the first-round RT-PCR of the TCR CDR3 was HTBI. TCRdb called the multiplex PCR reads again in MiXCR, with one record for every CDR3 protein. Here the sample spans some 210,000 distinct CDR3 sequences, under 20% being singletons. The sample was blood. These receptors all stem from a man aged 50 to 59 with Graves' hyperthyroidism.

This clonotype appeared many times. The rearrangement uses TRBV7-9 and TRBJ2-7; 7 bases match TRBD1. V lost 2 bases, J lost 2 bases, and 3 bases stayed unmatched. CDR1 SEHNR and CDR2 FQNEAQ come from the germline V gene (reference sequence). This CDR3 comprises 14 residues. The CDR3 loop is CASSLPDRAYEQYF. The CDR3 DNA sequence: TGTGCCAGCAGCTTACCAGACAGGGCCTACGAGCAGTACTTC.

The rearrangement links TRBV5-6 to TRBJ2-5, with 7 bases fitting TRBD1. Germline lookup yields CDR1 SGHDT and CDR2 YYEEEE. The length of the CDR3 is 14 residues. The junction had 6 bases not matched to a gene; V was cut back by 3 bases and J by 4 bases. The CDR3 DNA reads as TGTGCCAGCAGCTCAACAGGGGCGGGAGAGACCCAGTACTTC. It specifies CASSSTGAGETQYF.